This paragraph covers one TCR beta chain sequence. This clone came up a few times. Its antigen is unknown. Base quality data are lacking; no much larger clone is found one base away. The CDR3, cysteine through phenylalanine, is 15 amino acids long. Solely the CDR3 DNA is kept, with 45 bases framed from the first base. CDR1 MDHEN and CDR2 SYDVKM were looked up in the germline V gene. Trimming takes 3 bases off V and 13 bases off J; junction bases not matched to a gene: 12. This sample was included in a study of cytomegalovirus exposure and HLA in healthy donors listed by TCRdb under 2017. Looking at the study overall: According to an earlier analysis of a few hundred of the donors, about 170 million T cells yielded 90 million to 140 million unique TCR beta sequences and about 300 Gb of sequence data. Among roughly 400 genotyped donors of the cohort, an average of roughly 240,000 unique TCR beta nucleotide sequences were sequenced per donor, roughly 20% of them non-productive. Every repertoire in the discovery cohort had been generated on one and the same sequencing platform. High-throughput TCR immunosequencing, statistical association of individual TCRs with disease status, and machine learning were combined to predict cytomegalovirus infection status. A later analysis re-examined previously published TCR beta repertoires from about 670 donors and added high-resolution HLA genotyping to investigate patterns of TCR occurrence. Donor age, sex, ethnicity and CMV serostatus were compiled together with the repertoire data. Both class I and class II loci were covered by HLA typing, at four-digit resolution. Approximately 300 gigabases of sequencing data and around 80 million unique TCR sequences made up an early release that covered several hundred HLA-typed donors. Five DR-DQ haplotypes were treated as single units for association and clustering because of strong linkage in the cohort. Typing coverage varied by locus: about 629-640 donors for A, B, C, DRB1 and DQB1; roughly 500 for DQA1; around 610 for DPA1; approximately 490 for DPB1. Genome-wide SNP genotypes for about 60% of the roughly 700 donors were used in a later genetic analysis, which treated that subset as a discovery cohort. The study aimed to test whether cataloging public T cell receptors could reveal signatures of past pathogen exposure. The later analysis used no new phenotypic data to find candidate immune exposures, relying instead on TCR beta sequences and their occurrence across donors. Using immunosequencing, the study profiled T cell repertoires from around 670 subjects and related those repertoires to cytomegalovirus serostatus. To decide whether each TCR beta V gene segment behaved as functional or pseudogenic, an earlier analysis of some 600 of the donors relied on high-throughput TCR beta sequencing. Of the 398 genotyped donors, over 70% fell in the genetic ancestry cluster associated with self-reported Caucasian donors. In addition to the first cohort of 666 subjects, a separate validation cohort of 130 or so different subjects was used.

The protocol used for the library was the immunoSEQ multiplex PCR assay. A mixture of 60 forward primers for TCR Vbeta segments and 13 reverse primers for TCR Jbeta segments was used in the multiplex PCR. Amplification of the CDR3 region of rearranged TCR beta genes was performed with a multiplex PCR assay on genomic DNA. Amplified TCR beta libraries were sequenced as 87-base-pair reads on the Illumina HiSeq System. The paper's data handling went like this. Across the 640 or so repertoires, a later analysis counted around 80 million unique TCR beta chains, 9.5 million to 12 million of which were shared by at least two donors. Raw reads were error-corrected and collapsed into unique sequences with a nearest-neighbor algorithm that merged closely related sequences to remove PCR and sequencing errors. Alignment of CDR3 sequences to IMGT reference sequences was used to assign V, D and J gene segments. For a sequence to be retained, at least a six-nucleotide match to both a V gene segment and a J gene segment was required. A rearrangement counted as productive if the CDR3 had no stop codons and remained in frame with V and J, and every other rearrangement counted as non-productive. Following IMGT convention, CDR3 was defined as the stretch from the second conserved V-encoded cysteine up to the conserved J-encoded phenylalanine. The earlier analysis of about 570 of the donors excluded any sequence lacking an unambiguous match to a single V gene segment. An earlier analysis of about 600 of the donors called V segments functional above 56.7% productive rearrangements and segregating when the between-donor standard deviation exceeded 5%. A statistical classification framework was built to diagnose cytomegalovirus status from the catalog of TCR beta chain sequences. A later analysis assigned V and J genes by comparing TCR nucleotide sequences with IMGT/GENE-DB human TR gene sequences. The TCRdist pipeline was used in a later analysis to assign CDR3 sequences and most-parsimonious VDJ recombination scenarios. In a later analysis, each TCR beta chain was defined by its CDR3 amino acid sequence together with its V-gene family, and reads lacking a unique V-gene family were excluded. In a later analysis, some 600 highly shared, low-generation-probability nucleotide sequences were removed to address suspected cross-contamination and a sequencing artifact. In a later analysis, a clonal expansion index for each public chain was calculated from normalized within-repertoire ranks of inferred template counts. In a later analysis, generation probabilities were computed using a VDJ recombination model fitted to out-of-frame rearrangements, and the results were checked against IGoR. Hypergeometric tests were used in a later analysis to score TCR-TCR, TCR-HLA and TCR-CMV co-occurrence, with a repertoire-size bias correction applied to the TCR pairs. A later analysis estimated false discovery rates by permuting HLA or CMV assignments 20 times. In a later analysis, co-occurring TCRs were grouped with DBSCAN, and TCRdist sequence similarity was added when clustering was performed within HLA-allele-positive subsets. Repertoires with fewer than 30,000 or more than 120,000 public chains, plus five repertoires with anomalous nucleotide sharing, were excluded from co-occurrence clustering. TCRdb retrieved this table from immuneACCESS and kept in-frame rearrangements only. Not all clones are present; in checked studies, unresolved V genes account for under half, and no reason is known for the remainder. That table is the source of V, J and clone size, and D and trimming were worked out from the DNA. The sample table records 95,000 to 100,000 clones; approximately 85% of these occur just once. The top ten clones comprise about 3.6% of the sample.

Beyond this particular receptor, the publication reports: A further reported finding was that TCR beta sequences accurately predicted the HLA-A and HLA-B alleles for most subjects in the first cohort. The study gave a list of about 160 TCR beta chains associated with cytomegalovirus. A later analysis found that HLA-associated TCR beta chains were more clonally expanded and had lower generation probabilities than equally common non-associated chains. An association between a missense DCLRE1C variant and V-gene and J-gene trimming of TCR beta chains was found in a later genetic analysis and replicated in an independent cohort. When HLA alleles, especially DR and DQ, strongly co-occurred, TCR associations were difficult to assign to individual alleles. Correlated functional status among segregating V segments might be attributable to linkage disequilibrium, but an unknown experimental factor could not be ruled out. A later genetic analysis reported fewer N-insertions in productive TCRs among donors in an Asian-associated ancestry cluster than the roughly 650-donor mean. In both the original and validation cohorts, the classifier was reported to diagnose cytomegalovirus status with high specificity and sensitivity. At a false discovery rate of 0.05, a later analysis linked roughly 17,000 TCR beta sequences to specific HLA alleles. A later analysis reported that several top co-occurrence clusters appeared linked to parvovirus B19, influenza, CMV and Epstein-Barr virus. Because the 87-base-pair reads could not distinguish some IMGT-functional V segments, including TRBV6-2 and TRBV6-3, those segments were excluded. Because counts were too low, seventeen rarely observed V segments, including chromosome 9 orphons, were excluded from the earlier analysis of 587 of the donors. Most CMV-associated TCR beta chains appeared to be HLA-restricted in a later analysis, and the HLA associations seemed to be driven largely by CMV exposure. In this cohort, only TCR beta chains were sequenced, and detectable features were limited by the absence of alpha or paired-chain data. Because HLA typing was unavailable for some donors at each locus, only the typed subset was used in association tests. In a later analysis, the rate of TCR association differed among HLA loci, with DRB1 alleles having the most associated TCRs and HLA-C alleles having the fewest. CMV serostatus was the only immune exposure information available for the cohort. According to the authors, the approach could potentially be generalized to other disease states and immunological phenotypes. Presence/absence analyses assumed roughly uniform sequencing depth across donors, an assumption that may not hold. A group of highly shared sequence variants was considered likely to be a technical artifact of the sequencing pipeline. Most TCR sequences were seen in very few donors, while some public TCRs were found in many individuals. A few of the identified cytomegalovirus-associated TCR beta chains were confirmed in vitro to be specific for cytomegalovirus antigens. Broadly in line with IMGT annotations, most TCR beta V segments showed up in productive rearrangements about 87% or about 30% of the time in an earlier analysis of around 600 of the donors.

The cohort comprised some 700 healthy bone marrow donors. At the time of sampling, every cohort member was nominally healthy, though immune exposures that went unrecorded were likely present. The donor tested CMV seronegative, placing the donor among the 350 to 400 seronegative members of the cohort. A peripheral blood sample was provided by each donor, and peripheral blood mononuclear cells were used for TCR beta sequencing. The Qiagen DNeasy Blood Extraction Kit was used to extract genomic DNA from the blood cell samples. This receptor was taken from a man under 40 in good health and CMV-seronegative. The specimen sequenced was PBMCs. The chain links TRBV28 with TRBJ1-4; the junction holds 9 bases that match TRBD1. CDR3 reads: CASSFEGQGIKRLFF. The bases read TGTGCCAGCAGTTTCGAGGGACAGGGCATTAAGAGACTGTTTTTT.